This T cell receptor beta chain came from a study of Graves' ophthalmopathy and Graves' hyperthyroidism. The study amplified TCR beta CDR3 regions using RNA transcripts. An opening RT-PCR round employed HTBI primers and preceded a second-round multiplex PCR. One entry per CDR3 protein, called by TCRdb with MiXCR from the multiplex PCR reads. This sample has some 750,000 distinct CDR3 sequences; roughly two fifths occur once, and the top ten carry 40% to 45%. Points on this clonotype: Germline is not matched at one junction end, which may reflect a read error.

This CDR3 has 13 residues. Germline lookup yields CDR1 SGHTA and CDR2 FQGNSA. J is TRBJ1-1 and V is TRBV7-2; tentative D call: TRBD1 (6 bases). Sequencing input: peripheral blood. The source is an adult man with Graves' ophthalmopathy. The CDR3 sequence is CAGRLQGNTEAFF. In nucleotides, the CDR3 is TGTGCCGGCAGACTACAGGGGAACACTGAAGCTTTCTTT.